This TCR beta chain was captured in a study of blood T cell repertoires in COVID-19. The ends were cut back, 8 bases at V and 6 bases at J, with 20 bases in the middle. The CDR3 has 15 amino acids. Germline V gives CDR1 MNHEY, CDR2 SMNVEV (reference sequence). Here immunoSEQ multiplex PCR was the method, and the copy in TCRdb shows in-frame clones only, minus some. Of about 410,000 clones in the sample, roughly 90% are singletons; the top ten hold 1.5% to 2%. The sequencing input was PBMCs or T cells enriched from blood (not recorded which). The clonotype comes from a woman aged 30 to 39 who had recovered from COVID-19. V gene TRBV27 combines with J gene TRBJ2-4; D perhaps matches TRBD1 (8 bases). The CDR3 bases are TGTGCCAGCGGGGAGGCAGGGGGCGGGAGAAACATTCAGTACTTC. Translation gives CASGEAGGGRNIQYF.